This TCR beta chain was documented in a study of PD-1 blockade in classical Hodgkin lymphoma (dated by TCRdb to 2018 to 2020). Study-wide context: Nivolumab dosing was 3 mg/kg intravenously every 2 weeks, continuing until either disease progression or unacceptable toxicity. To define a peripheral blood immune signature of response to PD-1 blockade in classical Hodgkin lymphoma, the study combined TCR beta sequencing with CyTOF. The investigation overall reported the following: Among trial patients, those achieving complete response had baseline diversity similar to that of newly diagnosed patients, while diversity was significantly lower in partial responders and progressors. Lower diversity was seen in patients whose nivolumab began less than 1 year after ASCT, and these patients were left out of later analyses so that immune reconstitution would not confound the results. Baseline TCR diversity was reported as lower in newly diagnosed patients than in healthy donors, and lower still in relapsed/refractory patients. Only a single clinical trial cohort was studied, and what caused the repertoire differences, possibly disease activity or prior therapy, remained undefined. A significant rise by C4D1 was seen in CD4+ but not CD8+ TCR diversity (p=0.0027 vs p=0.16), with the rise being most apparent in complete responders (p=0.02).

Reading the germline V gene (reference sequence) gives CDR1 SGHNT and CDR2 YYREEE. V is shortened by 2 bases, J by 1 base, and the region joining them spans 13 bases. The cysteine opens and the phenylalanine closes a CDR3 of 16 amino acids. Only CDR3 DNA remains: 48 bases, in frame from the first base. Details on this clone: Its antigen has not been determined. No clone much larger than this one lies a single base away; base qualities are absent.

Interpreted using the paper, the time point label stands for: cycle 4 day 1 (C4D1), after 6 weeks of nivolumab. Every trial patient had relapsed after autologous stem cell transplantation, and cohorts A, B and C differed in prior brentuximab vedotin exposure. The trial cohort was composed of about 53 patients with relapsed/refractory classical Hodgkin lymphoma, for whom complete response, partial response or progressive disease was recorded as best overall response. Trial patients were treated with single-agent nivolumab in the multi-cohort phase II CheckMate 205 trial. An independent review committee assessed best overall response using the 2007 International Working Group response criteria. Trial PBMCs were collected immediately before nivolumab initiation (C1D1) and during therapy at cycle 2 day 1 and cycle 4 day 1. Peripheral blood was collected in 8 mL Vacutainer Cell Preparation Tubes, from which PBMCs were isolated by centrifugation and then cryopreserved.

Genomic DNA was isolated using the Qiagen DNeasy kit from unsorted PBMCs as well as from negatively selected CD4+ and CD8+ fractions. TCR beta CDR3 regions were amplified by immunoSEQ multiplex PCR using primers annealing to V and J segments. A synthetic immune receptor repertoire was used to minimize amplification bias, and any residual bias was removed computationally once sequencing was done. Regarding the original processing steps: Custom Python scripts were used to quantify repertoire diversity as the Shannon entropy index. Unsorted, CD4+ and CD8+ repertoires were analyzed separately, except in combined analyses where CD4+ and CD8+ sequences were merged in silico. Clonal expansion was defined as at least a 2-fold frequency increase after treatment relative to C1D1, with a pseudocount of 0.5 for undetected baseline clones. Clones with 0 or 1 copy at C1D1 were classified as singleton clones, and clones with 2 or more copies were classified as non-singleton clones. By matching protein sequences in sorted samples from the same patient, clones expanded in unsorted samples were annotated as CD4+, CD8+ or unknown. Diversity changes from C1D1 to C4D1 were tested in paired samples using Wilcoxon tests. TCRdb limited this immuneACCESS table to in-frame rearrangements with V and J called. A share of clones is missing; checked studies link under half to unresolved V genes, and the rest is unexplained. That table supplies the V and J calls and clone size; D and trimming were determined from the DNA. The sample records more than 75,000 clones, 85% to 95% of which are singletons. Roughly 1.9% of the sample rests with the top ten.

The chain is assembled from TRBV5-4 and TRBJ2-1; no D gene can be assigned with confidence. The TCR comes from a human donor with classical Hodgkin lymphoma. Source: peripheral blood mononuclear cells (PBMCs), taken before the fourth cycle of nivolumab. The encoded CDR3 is CASSLVGSSSYNEQFF. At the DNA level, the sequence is TGTGCCAGCAGCTTAGTCGGTAGTTCTTCCTACAATGAGCAGTTCTTC.